These 13 T cell receptor beta chains were all obtained from the same sample, sequenced in a study of beta chain features in type 1 diabetes. Study findings and constraints: For Type 1 diabetes patients, all four CD4+ subsets carried TCRB CDR3s that were moderately but significantly shorter.

The sequenced template was cDNA made from the entire isolated RNA. The assay was immunoSEQ multiplex PCR, and TCRdb's table has in-frame clones only and misses some. The sample holds fewer than 450,000 clones, roughly 12% seen once. No antigen has been identified for these receptors. The material sequenced was naive CD4+ T cells from blood. The origin of the receptors is a woman under 30 with type 1 diabetes.

This clone was detected a few times. This rearrangement joins TRBV29-1 to TRBJ1-2; D is possibly TRBD1 (5 bases). The germline V gene encodes CDR1 SQVTM and CDR2 ANQGSEA. V was shortened by 7 bases and J by 3 bases, with 18 bases between the two germline ends. The CDR3 has 14 amino acids. The CDR3 region has the DNA TGCAGCGGGGGGGTTGACGGTACGGACTATGGCTACACCTTC. Its protein product is CSGGVDGTDYGYTF.

The genes are TRBV18 and TRBJ2-3; 7 bases are shared with TRBD2. The CDR3 is 15 residues long. The V segment lost 6 bases and the J segment 6 bases; nucleotides outside the gene matches: 12. CDR1 KGHSH and CDR2 LQKENI come from the germline V gene. CDR3 nucleotide sequence: TGTGCCAGCTCCCCGCCAGGACTAGATGGGGATACGCAGTATTTT. This codes for CASSPPGLDGDTQYF.

The chain carries TRBV6-5 and TRBJ2-1, with D perhaps matching TRBD1 (5 bases). Germline values: CDR1 MNHEY, CDR2 SVGAGI. V lost 4 bases, J lost 12 bases, and 22 bases lay in between. This CDR3 spans 15 amino acids. CDR3 coding DNA: TGTGCCAGCAGTTTCCATGCAACAGTGGGGCTAAGGCAGTTCTTC. Its protein is CASSFHATVGLRQFF.

This clone was counted between two and nine times. The chain employs TRBV5-1 and TRBJ2-1, with a weak D call TRBD1 (6 bases). The germline CDR1 and CDR2 sequences are SGHRS and YFSETQ. This CDR3 spans 13 amino acids. Trimming stripped 0 bases from V and 10 bases from J, with 11 bases between. CDR3 sequence: CASSLDRVREQFF. For the CDR3, the DNA is TGCGCCAGCAGCTTGGACAGGGTTCGGGAGCAGTTCTTC.

This clone was seen only a few times. The V gene is TRBV7-2, the J gene TRBJ2-3; D is possibly TRBD2 (7 bases). Trimming shortened V by 0 bases and J by 4 bases, and 17 bases separated the two germline ends. From germline, CDR1 is SGHTA and CDR2 FQGNSA. The CDR3 is made up of 17 amino acids. In DNA form, the CDR3 reads TGTGCCAGCAGCTTAGCAAGCGGTGGGGGGGCCGCAGATACGCAGTATTTT. It yields the protein CASSLASGGGAADTQYF.

This clone has more than one count but fewer than ten. The chain has TRBV2 and TRBJ1-2; perhaps TRBD1 as D (5 bases). Trimming took off 4 bases at V and 8 bases at J, with 20 bases between the two ends. Germline CDR1 is SNHLY and CDR2 is FYNNEI. The CDR3 has 15 residues. Here the CDR3 DNA reads TGTGCCAGCAGTGTTTCAGGCGGCGGGGCGTTGGGCTACACCTTC. Translating gives CASSVSGGGALGYTF.

For the CDR3, the DNA is TGTGCCAGCAGCCGAACGGGACAGCCCTACAATGAGCAGTTCTTC. This encodes CASSRTGQPYNEQFF. The chain carries TRBV7-2 and TRBJ2-1; 7 bases map to TRBD1. V was pared by 5 bases and J by 2 bases, with 6 bases of the junction left unmatched. CDR1 SGHTA and CDR2 FQGNSA come from the germline V gene. The CDR3 is 15 residues long.

Only a few counts were recorded for this clone. The rearrangement links TRBV7-3 to TRBJ2-7, with 9 positions matching TRBD2. CDR1 and CDR2 (germline): SGHTA, FQGTGA. This CDR3 is built from 15 residues. Trimming cost V 1 base and J 3 bases; bases outside gene matches: 4. The CDR3 sequence: CASSLIAGEGYEQYF. Written as DNA, the CDR3 is TGTGCCAGCAGCTTAATAGCGGGAGAGGGCTACGAGCAGTACTTC. Complete variable domain (other parts from reference TRBV7-3 and TRBJ2-7): GAGVSQTPSNKVTEKGKYVELRCDPISGHTALYWYRQSLGQGPEFLIYFQGTGAADDSGLPNDRFFAVRPEGSVSTLKIQRTERGDSAVYLCASSLIAGEGYEQYFGPGTRLTVT.

This chain joins TRBV19 and TRBJ1-2; D is possibly TRBD1 (5 bases). Trimming shortened V by 10 bases and J by 8 bases, and 23 bases separated the two germline ends. Germline CDR1 is LNHDA and CDR2 is SQIVND (reference sequence). This CDR3 has 14 residues. As DNA, the CDR3 is TGTGCCACCTCCCCTCTACACAGGTCAGGGGGCTACACCTTC. Translation: CATSPLHRSGGYTF.

This clone was observed a handful of times. V is TRBV7-9 and J is TRBJ2-5; TRBD2 agrees at 7 bases. CDR1 and CDR2 from the germline V gene are SEHNR and FQNEAQ (reference sequence). Trimming took 6 bases from V and 1 from J; bases not matched to a gene: 8. This CDR3 is 15 amino acids long. This CDR3 reads CASSLSGAVQETQYF. The CDR3 nucleotides read TGTGCCAGCAGTTTAAGCGGGGCGGTCCAAGAGACCCAGTACTTC.

The chain carries TRBV27 and TRBJ2-5; TRBD2 is a possible D gene (6 bases). Trimming took 8 bases from V and 2 from J, leaving 12 bases between them. The CDR3 length is 13 residues. CDR1 is MNHEY and CDR2 is SMNVEV in the germline V gene (reference sequence). This CDR3 reads CASRRRGQETQYF. DNA of the CDR3: TGTGCCAGCCGGAGGCGGGGTCAAGAGACCCAGTACTTC.

This rearrangement joins TRBV5-6 to TRBJ2-3; TRBD2 aligns across 7 bases. The CDR3 length is 17 residues. Trimming at V came to 1 base and at J to 2 bases, leaving 10 bases not matched to a gene. Per germline, CDR1 SGHDT and CDR2 YYEEEE. In DNA form, the CDR3 reads TGTGCCAGCAGCTTGAGCGTGGCTAGCGGATTCACAGATACGCAGTATTTT. This gives the protein CASSLSVASGFTDTQYF.

The chain employs TRBV6-1 and TRBJ2-7; D not certain. The CDR3 is 13 residues long. Germline V CDR1 and CDR2: MNHNS, SASEGT. V lost 5 bases to trimming and J lost 5 bases, with 13 bases between them. In DNA form, the CDR3 reads TGTGCCAGCAGTCCACCCGAGGAGCACGAGCAGTACTTC. As protein: CASSPPEEHEQYF.